This entry features one T cell receptor beta chain sequence. This clone was observed a few times. This receptor's antigen is unknown. Base-call qualities are not available, and no considerably larger clone is one nucleotide away. TCRbeta CDR3 regions were amplified from genomic DNA using the immunoSEQ Assay, a bias-controlled multiplex PCR. The original pipeline was this. Within the assay, amplification of reference gene primers was used to estimate how many nucleated cells each sample contained. To quantify the absolute abundance of each unique TCRbeta CDR3 rearrangement, sequence reads were collapsed and filtered. For each sample, productive Simpson clonality was calculated as the square root of Simpson's diversity index over productive rearrangements. TCRdb took over this immuneACCESS table, retaining in-frame rearrangements with V and J assigned. Such tables are incomplete; in checked studies, under half of the missing clones stem from an unresolved V gene, and the remainder is unexplained. The V and J calls and clone size are taken from that table; D and trimming were inferred from the DNA. For this sample the table gives over 400,000 clones, of which 86% were detected only once. More than 1.4% of the sample is in the top ten clones.

This sample is drawn from a study of blood T cell repertoires in COVID-19 (dated by TCRdb to the early 2020s). In terms of the full investigation: Samples from collaborators originated in the United States, Italy and Spain and spanned both the acute and convalescent phases of COVID-19. Subjects who had been exposed to COVID-19, were actively infected with it, or had recovered from it provided the deeply sampled blood TCRbeta repertoires that made up the dataset. The repertoires were released in a freely available public database meant as a resource for research on the immune response to SARS-CoV-2. Where available, HLA class I and class II types were taken from metadata supplied by the sample provider and were not determined by assay-based typing. Samples came from the ongoing ImmuneRACE study (first 160 participants) plus 1,254 subjects from 6 global collaborators. Sample metadata almost always included a de-identified subject ID, COVID-19 status, age in years and sex. The material from the prospective study consisted of cDNA or gDNA derived from T cells, B-cell-depleted T cells, or PBMCs. Here is what the overall study found, with its caveats: The amount of clinical and demographic metadata varied by source and participant and was provided uncurated.

The collaborating institutions used their own protocols to collect whole blood in K2EDTA tubes. For TCRbeta analysis, collaborators shipped samples in one of three forms: frozen whole blood, isolated PBMCs, or DNA extracted from either of those sample types. CDR1 and CDR2, looked up from the germline V gene, are MGHRA and YSYEKL. V ends up 5 bases short and J 6 bases short, with an unmatched junction base count of 12. Inclusive of the bounding cysteine and phenylalanine, the CDR3 is 15 residues long. The read is trimmed to its CDR3 DNA, 45 bases read in frame from base 1. The V gene is TRBV4-1 and the J gene is TRBJ1-2, with 7 bases in between that match TRBD1. Material for sequencing was peripheral blood. The TCR comes from a woman aged 25-40 years with active or convalescent COVID-19. The CDR3 loop reads CASSGSYRGSHGYTF. DNA sequence: TGCGCCAGCAGCGGTTCATACAGGGGCTCTCATGGCTACACCTTC.